A selection of T cell receptor beta chains follows, all from one sample in a study of CD8+ T cells in alopecia areata. Assay used: immunoSEQ multiplex PCR; TCRdb lists only in-frame clones, some missing. This table holds 150,000 to 200,000 clones, about three fifths found once. The sequences come from CD4+ T cells sorted from blood, collected around week 50, from a patient treated with tofacitinib. The origin of the receptors is a human donor with alopecia areata. The CDR3 runs from the conserved cysteine through the conserved F or W.

CDR3 protein	V gene	J gene
CASRTLATNTGELFF	TRBV6-5	TRBJ2-2
CASRRTGDYGYTF	TRBV11-2	TRBJ1-2
CASSESRVSDTQYF	TRBV25-1	TRBJ2-3
CAWSQGPYGYTF	TRBV30	TRBJ1-2
CASSLAGALTEAFF	TRBV7-2	TRBJ1-1
CASSQEFWGEKLFF	TRBV4-3	TRBJ1-4
CASSLVDNSNYGYTF	TRBV7-2	TRBJ1-2
CAWSTEADGYTF	TRBV30	TRBJ1-2
CASSIGFAGALGTEAFF	TRBV19	TRBJ1-1
CASSVSRETQYF	TRBV10-2	TRBJ2-5
CASSLDPWGEQFF	TRBV11-3	TRBJ2-1
CASSAPMNTEAFF	TRBV9	TRBJ1-1
CASSLPGMAFF	TRBV11-2	TRBJ1-1
CASSETPTEAFF	TRBV6-1	TRBJ1-1
CAWKTSDEQYF	TRBV30	TRBJ2-7
CASRAGGNTGELFF	TRBV7-2	TRBJ2-2
CASSPGKEKLFF	TRBV6-6	TRBJ1-4
CASSVNYEQYF	TRBV25-1	TRBJ2-7
CASSLRTGIYEQFF	TRBV5-1	TRBJ2-1
CASSGGGTDTQYF	TRBV4-1	TRBJ2-3
CASSPTGSYEQYF	TRBV6-5	TRBJ2-7
CAAAKPSYNEQFF	TRBV10-3	TRBJ2-1
CASSRTGGANEKLFF	TRBV14	TRBJ1-4
CASGLVPDRANTEAFF	TRBV12-5	TRBJ1-1
CASSEVGTQETQYF	TRBV6-1	TRBJ2-5
CSAGTGATSGANVLTF	TRBV29-1	TRBJ2-6
CASSSVGSERIQYF	TRBV5-1	TRBJ2-4
CSVRETYEQYF	TRBV29-1	TRBJ2-7
CATSGVNQPQHF	TRBV15	TRBJ1-5
CASSLRGIAGFSYNEQFF	TRBV7-2	TRBJ2-1
CSAIQDSTGFF	TRBV20-1	TRBJ2-1
CASSLEAGDEQYF	TRBV5-1	TRBJ2-7
CASSNSRGNSPLHF	TRBV19	TRBJ1-6
CASTTPARQGGDEQFF	TRBV11-3	TRBJ2-1
CASTGNEQFF	TRBV2	TRBJ2-1
CAWSVQTGGNTIYF	TRBV30	TRBJ1-3
CASSQRGQGVYNSPLHF	TRBV4-3	TRBJ1-6
CASSERGETQYF	TRBV2	TRBJ2-5
CAWSVGGGEQYF	TRBV30	TRBJ2-7
CSVELMGQGTYGYTF	TRBV29-1	TRBJ1-2
CASSSSGGQSYNEQFF	TRBV7-9	TRBJ2-1
CASSEQPRSTGAAQYF	TRBV6-1	TRBJ2-3
CAIARDSKGYGYTF	TRBV10-3	TRBJ1-2
CASSSQETQYF	TRBV7-2	TRBJ2-5
CSVEPSIARGEQFF	TRBV29-1	TRBJ2-1
CASSLGAGGLDTQYF	TRBV11-2	TRBJ2-3
CASSQQQNSPLHF	TRBV14	TRBJ1-6
CASSHQGVGTEAFF	TRBV4-3	TRBJ1-1
CASSPAGTATGELFF	TRBV18	TRBJ2-2
CASSQDGGTSITDTQYF	TRBV4-3	TRBJ2-3
CAWSGTGDRAFF	TRBV30	TRBJ1-1
CASTYRGYNSPLHF	TRBV27	TRBJ1-6
CATSRGPNTEAFF	TRBV15	TRBJ1-1